The TCR beta chain described here comes from a study of long-term antiretroviral therapy in people with HIV. The study's findings and limits: No data on ART adherence, viral resistance or therapy changes.

Researchers secured at least one pre-ART and at least two post-ART PBMC samples from each donor. Each HIV participant was treated in the United States. The immunoSEQ assay was v3.0, run at survey level. This table comes from immunoSEQ multiplex PCR, and its TCRdb copy is limited to in-frame clones, with some not included. The sample carries approximately 20,000 clones, approximately 80% recorded once. With respect to this clone: Its antigen remains unknown.

V dropped 4 bases and J dropped 3; count of bases not matched to a gene: 14. The CDR3 contains 17 residues. Germline lookup yields CDR1 SGHDT and CDR2 YYEEEE. The sequence came from a woman between 40 and 50 years old with HIV. This chain joins TRBV5-6 and TRBJ2-3, with TRBD2 matching 7 bases. Sequences were derived from unsorted PBMCs, sampled 0.2 years after starting antiretroviral therapy. The CDR3 here is CASSAGPGLSDTDTQYF. Written as DNA, the CDR3 is TGTGCCAGCAGCGCCGGCCCGGGACTAAGCGATACAGATACGCAGTATTTT.